The rows below give T cell receptor beta chains drawn from one sample of a study of shared clonotypes between healthy human individuals. The method was immunoSEQ multiplex PCR; TCRdb's version includes in-frame clones alone and lacks a portion of them. The table includes about 380,000 clones, about 96% detected once. Sequences were obtained from memory CD8+ T cells sorted from blood. Every receptor here comes from a man aged 25-45 years in good health. Both conserved end residues are trimmed from each CDR3. Size is stated for part of the rows, as once, few or many counts, or as a class when the clone is expanded.

TRBV5-1	.	TRBJ2-2	ASSQIDGNTGELF
TRBV4-1	.	TRBJ2-7	ASSLHGQGPYEQY
TRBV28	.	TRBJ2-3	ASSLFGGDTQY
TRBV12-5	.	TRBJ1-5	AKGGAGGQH
TRBV18	.	TRBJ2-7	ASSLKGNEQY
TRBV5-4	.	TRBJ2-3	ASSSGLAGADTQY
TRBV28	.	TRBJ2-7	ASSGGFSRTY
TRBV6-1	.	TRBJ2-7	ASSETGNRDS
TRBV5-5	few	TRBJ2-1	ASSLAGGENEQF
TRBV2	.	TRBJ2-4	ASSLLAGRRLAKNIQY
TRBV5-1	.	TRBJ1-3	ASSFSSGNTIY
TRBV11-2	.	TRBJ2-4	ASSLVGGAKNIQY
TRBV28	.	TRBJ2-1	ASKAGGNEQF
TRBV19	.	TRBJ2-7	ASSRAGTSATYEQY
TRBV9	.	TRBJ2-1	ASSVGGIPNEQF
TRBV10-2	once	TRBJ2-7	ASKVGTAYEQY
TRBV6-5	.	TRBJ1-5	ASSYASGPQH